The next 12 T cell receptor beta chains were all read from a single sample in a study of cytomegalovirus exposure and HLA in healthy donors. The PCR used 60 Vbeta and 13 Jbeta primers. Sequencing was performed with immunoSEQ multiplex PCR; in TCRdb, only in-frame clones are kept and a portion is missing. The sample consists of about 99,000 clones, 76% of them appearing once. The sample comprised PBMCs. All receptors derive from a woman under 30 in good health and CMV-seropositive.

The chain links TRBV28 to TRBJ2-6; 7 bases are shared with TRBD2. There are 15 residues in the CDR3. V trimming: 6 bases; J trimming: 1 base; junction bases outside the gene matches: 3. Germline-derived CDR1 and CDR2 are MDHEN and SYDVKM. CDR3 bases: TGTGCCAGCAGCCCCGGGGGGTCTGGGGCCAACGTCCTGACTTTC. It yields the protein CASSPGGSGANVLTF.

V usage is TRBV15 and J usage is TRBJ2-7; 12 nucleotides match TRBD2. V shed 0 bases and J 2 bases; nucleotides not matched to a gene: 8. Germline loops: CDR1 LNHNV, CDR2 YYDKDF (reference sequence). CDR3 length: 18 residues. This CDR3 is CATSRDPGLAGPAYEQYF. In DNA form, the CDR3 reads TGTGCCACCAGCAGAGACCCAGGACTAGCGGGACCGGCCTACGAGCAGTACTTC.

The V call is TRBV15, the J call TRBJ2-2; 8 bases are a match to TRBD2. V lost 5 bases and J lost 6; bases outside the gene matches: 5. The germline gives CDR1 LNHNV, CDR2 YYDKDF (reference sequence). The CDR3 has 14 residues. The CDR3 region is CATSEGLVPGELFF. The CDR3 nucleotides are TGTGCCACCAGCGAGGGACTAGTCCCCGGGGAGCTGTTTTTT.

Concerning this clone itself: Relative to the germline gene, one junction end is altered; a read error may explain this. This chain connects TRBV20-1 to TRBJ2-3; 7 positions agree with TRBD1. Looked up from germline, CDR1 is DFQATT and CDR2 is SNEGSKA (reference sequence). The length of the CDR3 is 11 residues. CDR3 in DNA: TGCAGTGCCACTGCAACAGGGGAATACCTTTTT. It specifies CSATATGEYLF.

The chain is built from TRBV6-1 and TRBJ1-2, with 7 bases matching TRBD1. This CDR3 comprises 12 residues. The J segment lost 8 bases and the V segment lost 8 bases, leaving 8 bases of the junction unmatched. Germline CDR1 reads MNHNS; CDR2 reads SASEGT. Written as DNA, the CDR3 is TGTGCCAGCCCGGGACAGTCAACAGGCTACACCTTC. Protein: CASPGQSTGYTF.

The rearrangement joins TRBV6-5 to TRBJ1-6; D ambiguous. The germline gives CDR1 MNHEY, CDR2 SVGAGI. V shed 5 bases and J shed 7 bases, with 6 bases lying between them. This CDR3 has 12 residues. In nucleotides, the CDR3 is TGTGCCAGCAGTAGAGGGAATTCACCCCTCCACTTT. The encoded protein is CASSRGNSPLHF.

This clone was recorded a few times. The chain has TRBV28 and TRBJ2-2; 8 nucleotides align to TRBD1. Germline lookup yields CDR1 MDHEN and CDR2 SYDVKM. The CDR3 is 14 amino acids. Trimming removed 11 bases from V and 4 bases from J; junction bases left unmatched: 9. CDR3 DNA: TGTGCCGCCAAGACAGGGGCGGTCACCGGGGAGCTGTTTTTT. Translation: CAAKTGAVTGELFF.

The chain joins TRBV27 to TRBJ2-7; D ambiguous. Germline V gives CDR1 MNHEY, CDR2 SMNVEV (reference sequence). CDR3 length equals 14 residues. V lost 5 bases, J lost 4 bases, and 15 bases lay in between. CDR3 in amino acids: CASSLTRNPYEQYF. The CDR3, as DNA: TGTGCCAGCAGTCTCACGCGGAATCCATACGAGCAGTACTTC.

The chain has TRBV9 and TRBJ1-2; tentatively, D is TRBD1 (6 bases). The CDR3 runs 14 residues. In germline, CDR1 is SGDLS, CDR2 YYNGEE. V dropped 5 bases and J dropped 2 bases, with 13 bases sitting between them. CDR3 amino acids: CASSLDSQNYGYTF. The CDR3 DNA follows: TGTGCCAGCAGTTTGGACAGTCAAAACTATGGCTACACCTTC. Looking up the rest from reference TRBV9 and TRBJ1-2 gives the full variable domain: DSGVTQTPKHLITATGQRVTLRCSPRSGDLSVYWYQQSLDQGLQFLIQYYNGEERAKGNILERFSAQQFPDLHSELNLSSLELGDSALYFCASSLDSQNYGYTFGSGTRLTVV.

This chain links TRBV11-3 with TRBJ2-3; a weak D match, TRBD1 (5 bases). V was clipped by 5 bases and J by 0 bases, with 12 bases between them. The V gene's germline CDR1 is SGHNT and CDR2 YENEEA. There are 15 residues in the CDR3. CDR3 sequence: CASSPDSESTDTQYF. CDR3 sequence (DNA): TGTGCCAGCAGCCCAGACAGTGAAAGCACAGATACGCAGTATTTT.

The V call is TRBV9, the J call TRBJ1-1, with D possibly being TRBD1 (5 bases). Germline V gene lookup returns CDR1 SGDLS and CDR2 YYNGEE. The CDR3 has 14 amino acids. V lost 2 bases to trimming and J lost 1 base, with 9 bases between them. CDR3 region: CASSVWGENTEAFF. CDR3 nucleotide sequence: TGTGCCAGCAGCGTTTGGGGGGAGAACACTGAAGCTTTCTTT.

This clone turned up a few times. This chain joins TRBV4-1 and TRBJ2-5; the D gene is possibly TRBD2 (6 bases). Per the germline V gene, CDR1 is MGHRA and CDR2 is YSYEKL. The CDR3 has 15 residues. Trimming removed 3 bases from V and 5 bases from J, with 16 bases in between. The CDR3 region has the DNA TGCGCCAGCAGCCATGAACCGGGAGCCAGGGAGACCCAGTACTTC. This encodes CASSHEPGARETQYF.